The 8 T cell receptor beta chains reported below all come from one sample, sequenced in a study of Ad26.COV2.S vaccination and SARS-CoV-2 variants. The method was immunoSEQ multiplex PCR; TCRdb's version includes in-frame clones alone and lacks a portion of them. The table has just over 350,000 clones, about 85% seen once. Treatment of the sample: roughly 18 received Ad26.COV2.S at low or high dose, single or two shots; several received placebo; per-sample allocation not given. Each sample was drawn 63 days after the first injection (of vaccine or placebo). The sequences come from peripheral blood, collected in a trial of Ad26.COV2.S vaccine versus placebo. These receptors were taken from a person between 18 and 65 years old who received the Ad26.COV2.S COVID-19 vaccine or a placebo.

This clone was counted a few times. CDR3 nucleotides: TGTGCCAGCAATTTCCGCAGGGACCTCTACGAGCAGTACTTC. As protein: CASNFRRDLYEQYF. This chain uses TRBV2 with TRBJ2-7; the D call may be TRBD1 or TRBD2 (5 bases each). Germline CDR1 and CDR2: SNHLY and FYNNEI. Trimming left V 7 bases short and J 3 bases short, with 16 bases between. This CDR3 has 14 amino acids.

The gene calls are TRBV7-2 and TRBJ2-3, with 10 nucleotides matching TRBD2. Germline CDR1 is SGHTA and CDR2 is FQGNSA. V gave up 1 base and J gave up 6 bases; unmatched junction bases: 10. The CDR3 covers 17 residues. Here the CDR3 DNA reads TGTGCCAGCAGCTTAGGGCGAGGTAGCGGGGGGCTCGATACGCAGTATTTT. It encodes CASSLGRGSGGLDTQYF.

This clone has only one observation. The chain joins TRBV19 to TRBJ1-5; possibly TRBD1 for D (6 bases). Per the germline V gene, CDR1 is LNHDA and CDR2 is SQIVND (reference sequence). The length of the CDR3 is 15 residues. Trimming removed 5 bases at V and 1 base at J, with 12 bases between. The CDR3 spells CASSQRTESNQPQHF. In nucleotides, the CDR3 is TGTGCCAGTAGTCAACGGACAGAAAGCAATCAGCCCCAGCATTTT. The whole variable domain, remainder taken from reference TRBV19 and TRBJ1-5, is DGGITQSPKYLFRKEGQNVTLSCEQNLNHDAMYWYRQDPGQGLRLIYYSQIVNDFQKGDIAEGYSVSREKKESFPLTVTSAQKNPTAFYLCASSQRTESNQPQHFGDGTRLSIL.

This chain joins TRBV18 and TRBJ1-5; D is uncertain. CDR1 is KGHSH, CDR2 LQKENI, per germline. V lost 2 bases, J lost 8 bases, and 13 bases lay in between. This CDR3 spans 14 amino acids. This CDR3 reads CASSPAVTPEPQHF. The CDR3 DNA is TGTGCCAGCTCACCAGCCGTGACTCCTGAGCCCCAGCATTTT.

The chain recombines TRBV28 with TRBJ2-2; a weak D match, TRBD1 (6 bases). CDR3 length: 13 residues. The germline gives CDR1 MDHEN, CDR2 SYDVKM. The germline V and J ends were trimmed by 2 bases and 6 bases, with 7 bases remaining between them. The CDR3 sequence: CASSLGGPGELFF. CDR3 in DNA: TGTGCCAGCAGTTTAGGGGGCCCCGGGGAGCTGTTTTTT. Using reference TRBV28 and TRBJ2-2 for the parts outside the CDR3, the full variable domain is DVKVTQSSRYLVKRTGEKVFLECVQDMDHENMFWYRQDPGLGLRLIYFSYDVKMKEKGDIPEGYSVSREKKERFSLILESASTNQTSMYLCASSLGGPGELFFGEGSRLTVL.

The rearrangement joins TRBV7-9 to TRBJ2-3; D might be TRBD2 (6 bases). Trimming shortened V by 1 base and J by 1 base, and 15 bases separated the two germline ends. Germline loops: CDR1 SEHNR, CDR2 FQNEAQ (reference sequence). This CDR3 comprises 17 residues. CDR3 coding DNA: TGTGCCAGCAGCTTAGGAGTTGGGGACTCACGCACAGATACGCAGTATTTT. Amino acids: CASSLGVGDSRTDTQYF. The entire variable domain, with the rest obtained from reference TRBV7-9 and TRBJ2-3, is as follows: DTGVSQNPRHKITKRGQNVTFRCDPISEHNRLYWYRQTLGQGPEFLTYFQNEAQLEKSRLLSDRFSAERPKGSFSTLEIQRTEQGDSAMYLCASSLGVGDSRTDTQYFGPGTRLTVL.

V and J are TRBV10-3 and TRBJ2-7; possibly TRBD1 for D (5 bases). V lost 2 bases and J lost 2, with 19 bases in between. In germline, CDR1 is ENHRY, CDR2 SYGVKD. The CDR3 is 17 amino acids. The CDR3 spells CAISERGIGQETYEQYF. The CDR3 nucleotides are TGTGCCATCAGTGAGAGGGGTATCGGGCAGGAAACCTACGAGCAGTACTTC.

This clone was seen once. The CDR3, as DNA: TGTGCCAGCTCGCGGACATTTACCGAACAGCCCCAGCATTTT. It yields the protein CASSRTFTEQPQHF. The chain employs TRBV27 and TRBJ1-5, with TRBD1 as a possible D gene (5 bases). CDR1 is MNHEY and CDR2 is SMNVEV in the germline V gene (reference sequence). Trimming stripped 8 bases from V and 7 bases from J, with 18 bases between. The CDR3 sequence is 14 residues long.